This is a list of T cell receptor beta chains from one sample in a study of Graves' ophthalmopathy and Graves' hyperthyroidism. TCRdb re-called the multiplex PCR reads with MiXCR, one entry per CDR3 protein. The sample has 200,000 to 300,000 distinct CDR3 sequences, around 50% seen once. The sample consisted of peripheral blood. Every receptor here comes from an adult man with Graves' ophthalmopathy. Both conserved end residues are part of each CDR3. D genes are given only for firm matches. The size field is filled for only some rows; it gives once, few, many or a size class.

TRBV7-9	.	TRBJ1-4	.	CASSPGVGDEKLFF	TGTGCCAGCAGCCCGGGCGTAGGTGATGAAAAACTGTTTTTT
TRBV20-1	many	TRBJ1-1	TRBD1	CSARQGDTEAFF	TGCAGTGCCCGACAGGGCGACACTGAAGCTTTCTTT
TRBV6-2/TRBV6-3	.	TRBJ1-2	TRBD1	CASSQNPDREFLYGYTF	TGTGCCAGCAGCCAAAACCCGGACAGGGAATTCCTCTATGGCTACACCTTC
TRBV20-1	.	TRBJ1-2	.	CSAPRGAGGYTF	TGCAGTGCTCCCCGGGGAGCGGGAGGCTACACCTTC
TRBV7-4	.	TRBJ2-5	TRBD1	CASSTRPGTAKEETQYF	TGTGCCAGCAGCACCCGCCCCGGGACAGCCAAAGAAGAGACCCAGTACTTC
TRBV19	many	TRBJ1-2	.	CASIGDPGEANYGYTF	TGTGCCAGTATCGGCGATCCGGGCGAGGCTAACTATGGCTACACCTTC
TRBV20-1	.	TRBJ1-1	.	CSASSPRDGNTEAFF	TGCAGTGCCAGCTCACCGCGGGACGGGAACACTGAAGCTTTCTTT
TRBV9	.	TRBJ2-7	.	CASSPWDREQYF	TGTGCCAGCAGCCCATGGGACCGGGAGCAGTACTTC
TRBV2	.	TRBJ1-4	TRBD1	CASSEGDRSYERGFF	TGTGCCAGCAGTGAAGGGGACAGGAGCTATGAAAGGGGTTTTTTT
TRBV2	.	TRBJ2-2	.	CASSLTGPNTGELFF	TGTGCCAGCAGCCTCACCGGTCCGAACACCGGGGAGCTGTTTTTT
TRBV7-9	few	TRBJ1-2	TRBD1	CASSSSSTGGRYGYTF	TGTGCCAGCAGCTCAAGTTCGACAGGGGGCCGCTATGGCTACACCTTC
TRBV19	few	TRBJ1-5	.	CASSSQGYQPQHF	TGTGCCAGTAGTTCCCAGGGCTATCAGCCCCAGCATTTT
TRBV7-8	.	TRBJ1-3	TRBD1	CASSLDRGYGNTIYF	TGTGCCAGCAGCTTGGACAGGGGGTACGGAAACACCATATATTTT
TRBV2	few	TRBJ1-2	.	CASSLTDVNGYTF	TGTGCCAGCAGTCTGACGGATGTTAATGGCTACACCTTC
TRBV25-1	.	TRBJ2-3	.	CASSPGAATTDTQYF	TGTGCCAGCAGCCCCGGGGCAGCGACTACAGATACGCAGTATTTT
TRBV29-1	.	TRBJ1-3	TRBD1	CSVQGSAGLLGTSRDTIYF	TGCAGCGTACAGGGGTCGGCAGGACTTCTCGGAACCTCCCGTGACACCATATATTTT
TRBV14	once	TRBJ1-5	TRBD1	CASSHGDRGQGNQPQHF	TGTGCCAGCAGCCATGGGGACAGGGGACAAGGCAATCAGCCCCAGCATTTT
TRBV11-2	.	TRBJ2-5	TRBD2	CASSSHSGRALETQYF	TGTGCCAGCAGCTCCCATAGCGGGAGGGCCTTGGAGACCCAGTACTTC
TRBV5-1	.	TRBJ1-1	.	CASSFEFELAAFF	TGCGCCAGCAGCTTTGAATTCGAATTAGCAGCTTTCTTT
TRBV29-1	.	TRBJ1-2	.	CSVEGRGLYGTF	TGCAGCGTTGAAGGGAGGGGGTTGTACGGGACCTTC
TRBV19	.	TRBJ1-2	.	CASSTQGKDYGYTF	TGTGCCAGTAGTACTCAGGGAAAGGACTATGGCTACACCTTC
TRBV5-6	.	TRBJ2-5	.	CASSSGALQYF	TGTGCCAGCAGCTCCGGTGCCCTACAGTACTTC
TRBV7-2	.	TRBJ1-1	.	CASSLGRRSAEAFF	TGTGCCAGCAGCTTGGGACGGCGGAGCGCTGAAGCTTTCTTT
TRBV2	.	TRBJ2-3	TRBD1	CASSKQGIGTDTQYF	TGTGCCAGCAGTAAACAGGGGATCGGCACAGATACGCAGTATTTT
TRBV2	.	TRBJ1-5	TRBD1	CASRSQGAGSQPQHF	TGTGCCAGCAGAAGTCAGGGGGCCGGCAGTCAGCCCCAGCATTTT
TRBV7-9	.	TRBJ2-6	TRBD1	CASSPGTAFSGANVLTF	TGTGCCAGCAGTCCCGGGACAGCCTTCTCTGGGGCCAACGTCCTGACTTTC
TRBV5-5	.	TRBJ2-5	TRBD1	CASSLEGGLLETQYF	TGTGCCAGCAGCTTGGAAGGGGGCTTGTTAGAGACCCAGTACTTC
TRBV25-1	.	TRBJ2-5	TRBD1	CASSESPGQVGETQYF	TGTGCCAGCAGTGAAAGTCCGGGACAGGTGGGGGAGACCCAGTACTTC
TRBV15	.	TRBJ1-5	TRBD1	CATSRAGDRGHQPQHF	TGTGCCACCAGCAGAGCCGGGGACAGGGGACATCAGCCCCAGCATTTT
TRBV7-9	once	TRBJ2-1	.	CASSASGGDEQFF	TGTGCCAGCAGTGCCTCCGGGGGAGATGAGCAGTTCTTC
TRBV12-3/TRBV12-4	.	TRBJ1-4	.	CASSSGAGNEKLFF	TGTGCCAGCAGTTCGGGGGCCGGTAATGAAAAACTGTTTTTT
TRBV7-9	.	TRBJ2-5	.	CASSLGVAQETQYF	TGTGCCAGCAGCTTAGGGGTAGCACAAGAGACCCAGTACTTC
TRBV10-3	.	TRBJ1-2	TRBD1	CAIRANSGQGVSGYTF	TGTGCCATCAGGGCCAACTCGGGACAGGGGGTTTCTGGCTACACCTTC
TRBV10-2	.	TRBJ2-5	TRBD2	CASKTSGKETQYF	TGCGCCAGCAAGACTAGCGGCAAAGAGACCCAGTACTTC
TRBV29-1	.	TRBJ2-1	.	CSVEDLGHEQFF	TGCAGCGTTGAAGATCTGGGGCATGAGCAGTTCTTC
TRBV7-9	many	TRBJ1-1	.	CASSLAGNTEAFF	TGTGCCAGCAGCTTAGCAGGGAACACTGAAGCTTTCTTT
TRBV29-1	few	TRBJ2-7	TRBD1	CSVEADPGTGVYEQYF	TGCAGCGTTGAGGCCGATCCCGGGACAGGGGTTTACGAGCAGTACTTC
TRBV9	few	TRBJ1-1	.	CASSVGDTEAFF	TGTGCCAGCAGCGTAGGGGACACTGAAGCTTTCTTT
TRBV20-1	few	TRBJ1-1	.	CSALPQGGGTEAFF	TGCAGTGCCCTCCCCCAAGGGGGAGGAACTGAAGCTTTCTTT
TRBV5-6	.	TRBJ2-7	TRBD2	CASSAAGAQSYEQYF	TGTGCCAGCAGTGCAGCGGGAGCCCAGTCCTACGAGCAGTACTTC
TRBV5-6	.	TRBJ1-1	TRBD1	CASSLSGTVGRGTEAFF	TGTGCCAGCAGCTTGAGTGGGACAGTGGGCCGGGGCACTGAAGCTTTCTTT
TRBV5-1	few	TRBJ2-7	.	CASSGSGAYEQYF	TGCGCCAGCAGCGGTTCAGGAGCCTACGAGCAGTACTTC
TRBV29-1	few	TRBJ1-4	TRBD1	CSVTGAATNEKLFF	TGCAGCGTCACAGGGGCTGCAACTAATGAAAAACTGTTTTTT
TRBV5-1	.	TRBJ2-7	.	CATYVRAGRAEQYF	TGCGCCACTTACGTTAGGGCAGGGAGAGCCGAGCAGTACTTC
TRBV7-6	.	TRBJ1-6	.	CASSLSDSSYNSPLHF	TGTGCCAGCAGCTTATCAGATAGCTCCTACAATTCACCCCTCCACTTT
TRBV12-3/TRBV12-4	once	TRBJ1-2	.	CASSLVGGANYGYTF	TGTGCCAGCAGTTTGGTGGGGGGTGCAAACTATGGCTACACCTTC
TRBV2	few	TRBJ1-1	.	CASAQVLGNTEAFF	TGTGCCAGCGCACAGGTCCTTGGGAACACTGAAGCTTTCTTT
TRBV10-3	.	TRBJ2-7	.	CASGAGTYEQYF	TGTGCCTCGGGGGCGGGTACCTACGAGCAGTACTTC
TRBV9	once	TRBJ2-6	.	CASSQDRAAANVLTF	TGTGCCAGCAGCCAAGATAGGGCAGCGGCCAACGTCCTGACTTTC
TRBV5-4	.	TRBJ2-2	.	CASSRWGWTGELFF	TGTGCCAGCAGCCGGTGGGGATGGACCGGGGAGCTGTTTTTT
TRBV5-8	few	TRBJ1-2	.	CASSLEQGVLYGYTF	TGTGCCAGCAGCTTGGAACAGGGCGTCCTCTATGGCTACACCTTC
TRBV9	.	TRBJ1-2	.	CASSMGGENYGYTF	TGTGCCAGCTCGATGGGAGGTGAGAATTATGGCTACACCTTC
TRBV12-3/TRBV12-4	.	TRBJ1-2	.	CASSSHYRAYGYTF	TGTGCCAGCAGTTCTCATTACAGGGCCTATGGCTACACCTTC
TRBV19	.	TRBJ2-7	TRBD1	CASNERTGEYEQYF	TGTGCCAGTAACGAGAGGACAGGGGAATACGAGCAGTACTTC
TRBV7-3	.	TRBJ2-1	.	CASSFGDGYEQFF	TGTGCCAGCAGCTTTGGCGACGGCTATGAGCAGTTCTTC